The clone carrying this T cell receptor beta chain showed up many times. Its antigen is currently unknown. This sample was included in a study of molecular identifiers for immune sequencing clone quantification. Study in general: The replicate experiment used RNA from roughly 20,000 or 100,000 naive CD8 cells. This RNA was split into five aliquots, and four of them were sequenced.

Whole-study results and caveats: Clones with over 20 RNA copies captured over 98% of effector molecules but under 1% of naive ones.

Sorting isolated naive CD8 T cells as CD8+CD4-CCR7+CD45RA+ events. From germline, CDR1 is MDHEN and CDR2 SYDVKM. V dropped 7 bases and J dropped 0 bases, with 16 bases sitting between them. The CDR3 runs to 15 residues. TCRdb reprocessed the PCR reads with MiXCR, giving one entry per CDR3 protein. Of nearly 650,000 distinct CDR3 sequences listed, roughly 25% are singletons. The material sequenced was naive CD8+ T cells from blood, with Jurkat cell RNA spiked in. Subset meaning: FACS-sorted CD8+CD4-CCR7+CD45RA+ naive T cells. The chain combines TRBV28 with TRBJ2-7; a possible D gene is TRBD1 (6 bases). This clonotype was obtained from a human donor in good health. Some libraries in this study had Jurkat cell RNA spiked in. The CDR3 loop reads CASNSRDTRSYEQYF. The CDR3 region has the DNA TGTGCCAGCAACAGCCGGGACACTCGCTCCTACGAGCAGTACTTC.